One and the same sample provided the 13 T cell receptor beta chains below, sequenced in a study of blood T cell repertoires in COVID-19. The assay was immunoSEQ multiplex PCR, and TCRdb's table has in-frame clones only and misses some. In the table there are 350,000 or so clones, 88% of which are singletons. Sequencing was performed on PBMCs or T cells enriched from blood (not recorded which). The origin of the receptors is a woman between 25 and 40 years old who had been exposed to COVID-19.

The rearrangement uses TRBV7-9 and TRBJ1-2; D call uncertain. The V gene lost 5 bases and the J gene lost 2 bases, with 6 bases spanning the gap. Germline V gene lookup returns CDR1 SEHNR and CDR2 FQNEAQ (reference sequence). The CDR3 extends over 12 amino acids. CDR3 sequence (DNA): TGTGCCAGCAGCGGAGAGAACTATGGCTACACCTTC. Residues: CASSGENYGYTF. Full variable domain (rest looked up from reference TRBV7-9 and TRBJ1-2): DTGVSQNPRHKITKRGQNVTFRCDPISEHNRLYWYRQTLGQGPEFLTYFQNEAQLEKSRLLSDRFSAERPKGSFSTLEIQRTEQGDSAMYLCASSGENYGYTFGSGTRLTVV.

The gene calls are TRBV11-2 and TRBJ2-3; TRBD2 might be the D (5 bases). Germline V gives CDR1 SGHAT, CDR2 FQNNGV. This CDR3 is built from 14 residues. V gave up 5 bases and J gave up 2 bases, with 11 bases separating them. The CDR3 DNA follows: TGTGCCAGCAGCCTCTTGACTACCACAGATACGCAGTATTTT. This translates into CASSLLTTTDTQYF.

This clone was detected once. The genes are TRBV6-1 and TRBJ1-2; D remains unclear. CDR3 length: 12 amino acids. Trimming took off 3 bases at V and 7 bases at J, with 9 bases between the two ends. Germline V gene lookup returns CDR1 MNHNS and CDR2 SASEGT. The CDR3 DNA follows: TGTGCCAGCAGTGATCCTCGTATTGGCTACACCTTC. Encoded protein: CASSDPRIGYTF.

The rearrangement joins TRBV5-1 to TRBJ1-1; D may be TRBD1 (5 bases). This CDR3 has 13 amino acids. Trimming shortened V by 1 base and J by 4 bases, and 8 bases separated the two germline ends. In germline, CDR1 is SGHRS, CDR2 YFSETQ. The CDR3 protein is CASSLLGGTEAFF. The CDR3 bases are TGCGCCAGCAGCTTGTTGGGGGGCACTGAAGCTTTCTTT.

The V call is TRBV30, the J call TRBJ2-7; TRBD1 might be the D (6 bases). The CDR3 covers 13 residues. Trimming stripped 2 bases from V and 2 bases from J, with 10 bases between. The germline V gene has CDR1 GTSNPN and CDR2 SVGIG (reference sequence). The DNA for the CDR3 is TGTGCCTGGAGTCCAGGGGAAACCTACGAGCAGTACTTC. It codes for CAWSPGETYEQYF.

The chain uses TRBV11-2 and TRBJ1-1; possibly TRBD1 for D (6 bases). The V end was cut by 5 bases, the J end by 5 bases, with 18 bases between. Germline loops: CDR1 SGHAT, CDR2 FQNNGV. This CDR3 has 15 amino acids. CDR3 region: CASSPPQGRFTEAFF. The CDR3 nucleotides read TGTGCCAGCAGCCCACCACAGGGACGTTTTACTGAAGCTTTCTTT.

This clone came up once. The rearrangement joins TRBV6-1 to TRBJ2-2; 10 bases fit TRBD2. Germline V gene sequence: CDR1 MNHNS, CDR2 SASEGT. The ends lost 2 bases at V and 6 bases at J; junction bases unmatched: 9. There are 17 residues in the CDR3. CDR3 in DNA: TGTGCCAGCAGTGAACTGCGTCTAGCGGGAGTCCCCGGGGAGCTGTTTTTT. It specifies CASSELRLAGVPGELFF.

The genes are TRBV11-2 and TRBJ2-5, with 8 bases that match TRBD2. Trimming at V came to 3 bases and at J to 5 bases, leaving 5 bases not matched to a gene. Germline assignment: CDR1 SGHAT and CDR2 FQNNGV. CDR3 length: 14 amino acids. Here the CDR3 DNA reads TGTGCCAGCAGCTTGGGGACTAGTCGGGAGACCCAGTACTTC. Its translation is CASSLGTSRETQYF.

The chain carries TRBV5-1 and TRBJ1-4; 10 nucleotides align to TRBD1. The CDR3 spans 15 residues. V shed 4 bases, J shed 5 bases, and the junction held 5 bases outside the gene matches. Germline V gives CDR1 SGHRS, CDR2 YFSETQ. CDR3 sequence reads: CASSAGQGMNEKLFF. The CDR3 DNA is TGCGCCAGCAGCGCGGGACAGGGGATGAATGAAAAACTGTTTTTT.

The table lists this clone with a few counts. The chain joins TRBV18 to TRBJ1-1, with 8 nucleotides matching TRBD1. The CDR3 loop spans 15 amino acids. Unmatched junction bases numbered 7, after V lost 6 bases and J lost 1 base. CDR1 is KGHSH and CDR2 is LQKENI in the germline V gene. This CDR3 reads CASSPLQGGNTEAFF. In nucleotides, the CDR3 is TGTGCCAGCTCCCCCCTACAGGGGGGGAACACTGAAGCTTTCTTT. The entire variable domain, with the rest obtained from reference TRBV18 and TRBJ1-1, is as follows: NAGVMQNPRHLVRRRGQEARLRCSPMKGHSHVYWYRQLPEEGLKFMVYLQKENIIDESGMPKERFSAEFPKEGPSILRIQQVVRGDSAAYFCASSPLQGGNTEAFFGQGTRLTVV.

V and J are TRBV6-5 and TRBJ2-1; possible D gene TRBD1, 6 bases. Germline CDR1 MNHEY, CDR2 SVGAGI. V was trimmed by 0 bases and J by 2 bases, leaving 8 bases between them. The CDR3 has 15 residues. CDR3 nucleotides: TGTGCCAGCAGTTACTCAGGGGGAGCCTACAATGAGCAGTTCTTC. The encoded protein is CASSYSGGAYNEQFF.

The rearrangement uses TRBV3-1 (or the pseudogene TRBV3-2) and TRBJ1-4; a weak D match, TRBD1 (5 bases). The CDR3 consists of 13 residues. Germline CDR1 is LGHDT and CDR2 is YNNKEL (reference sequence). V was clipped by 1 base and J by 7 bases, with 7 bases between them. CDR3 loop: CASSQAGVEKLFF. DNA of the CDR3: TGTGCCAGCAGCCAAGCGGGGGTTGAAAAACTGTTTTTT.

CDR3 DNA sequence: TGTGCCAGCAGTTACTCGAGGGGAGGCTACGAGCAGTACTTC. This sequence encodes CASSYSRGGYEQYF. The V gene is TRBV6-5, the J gene TRBJ2-7; D possibly corresponds to TRBD2 (6 bases). This CDR3 is built from 14 residues. Trimming removed 0 bases from V and 3 bases from J, with 9 bases in between. From germline, CDR1 is MNHEY and CDR2 SVGAGI.